The clone carrying this TCR beta chain was found a few times. The antigen remains unidentified. The data originate from a study of PD-L1 blockade in urothelial cancer. The table came from immunoSEQ multiplex PCR; TCRdb's copy has only in-frame clones and leaves some out. The data hold approximately 90,000 clones, with 84% observed a single time. Time point here: pretreatment peripheral blood. Study conclusions and caveats: Better progression-free and overall survival followed lower pretreatment blood clonality.

This receptor was obtained from a man aged 60-69 years with urothelial cancer. The source material was PBMCs, sampled around atezolizumab (anti-PD-L1) treatment.

CDR3 residues: CASTSQGRNYGYTF. Here the CDR3 DNA reads TGTGCCAGCACTTCACAGGGAAGGAACTATGGCTACACCTTC. This chain uses TRBV6-6 with TRBJ1-2; D possibly corresponds to TRBD1 (6 bases). This CDR3 is built from 14 residues. V lost 7 bases and J lost 2, with 14 bases in between. CDR1 and CDR2 from the germline V gene are MNHNY and SVGAGI (reference sequence).